This entry describes one TCR beta chain. Its antigen is still unknown. CDR3 size: 15 residues. Germline CDR1 and CDR2: KGHSH and LQKENI. J gave up 4 bases and V 4 bases, and 2 bases lay outside the gene matches. Clones were read by immunoSEQ multiplex PCR, and TCRdb kept only the in-frame ones, dropping some. The data show 90,000 or so clones, with 80% to 95% seen just once and about 1.5% held by the top ten. Mixed chimerism was transient after nonmyeloablative marrow transplants from related graft donors. Thawed PBMCs were FACS-sorted into unstimulated CD4+CD25+CD127- regulatory T cells, CD4+CD25- non-regulatory cells, CD4 and CD8 cells. This specimen belongs to a study of Tregs in tolerant kidney transplant recipients. General study points: Activated donor B cell expansion appeared to reveal the most relevant donor-specific TCRbeta repertoire. Validation in larger populations is needed because few patients were studied. Nucleotide sequences could not be compared across some patients' samples due to primer changes.

The starting material was CD4+ T cells from blood (PBMCs), obtained 12 months after the transplant. This receptor was identified in a human patient who received a combined kidney and bone marrow transplant. The graft donor may be the source of some T cells. The chain couples TRBV18 to TRBJ2-2; 11 bases are shared with TRBD1. CDR3 DNA: TGTGCCAGCTCACGGGACAGGGGGTCCACCGGGGAGCTGTTTTTT. Translated: CASSRDRGSTGELFF.